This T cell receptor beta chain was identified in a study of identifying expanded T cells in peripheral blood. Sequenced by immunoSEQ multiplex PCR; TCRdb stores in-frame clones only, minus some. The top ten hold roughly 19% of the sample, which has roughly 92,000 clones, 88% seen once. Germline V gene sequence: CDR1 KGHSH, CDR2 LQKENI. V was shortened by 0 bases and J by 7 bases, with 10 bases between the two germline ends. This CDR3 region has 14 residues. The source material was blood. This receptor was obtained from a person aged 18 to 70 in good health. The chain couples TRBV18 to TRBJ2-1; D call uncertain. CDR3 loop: CASSPPGNTNEQFF. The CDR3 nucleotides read TGTGCCAGCTCACCACCAGGGAATACGAATGAGCAGTTCTTC.